This entry is about one T cell receptor (beta chain). The antigen remains undetermined. The data originate from a study of shared clonotypes between healthy human individuals. Study-level results: It was the non-shared clonotypes that had lower generation probabilities than clonotypes shared by all four donors.

The assay used deep level. Using immunoSEQ multiplex PCR, the repertoire was profiled, and TCRdb retains in-frame clones only, with some absent. Found here are fewer than 850,000 clones, 90% of them singletons; the top ten hold roughly 36%. CD45RO+ cells were combined with CCR7-negative CD45RA+ TemRA cells to form CD8 memory. The sequence was collected from a man between 18 and 29 years old in good health. Some clones in this sample may be carry-over from other donors' samples. Sequencing was performed on memory CD8+ T cells from PBMCs. Subset given: CD45RO+ cells pooled with CCR7-negative TemRA cells.

CDR3 sequence (DNA): TGTGCCAGCAGCTTAGAGCGGGGGCGCAGTCAGCCCCAGCATTTT. Translated: CASSLERGRSQPQHF. The chain uses TRBV7-6 and TRBJ1-5, with D maybe TRBD1 (6 bases). The V gene lost 1 base and the J gene lost 6 bases, with 13 bases spanning the gap. The length of the CDR3 is 15 residues. Per germline, CDR1 SGHVS and CDR2 FNYEAQ.